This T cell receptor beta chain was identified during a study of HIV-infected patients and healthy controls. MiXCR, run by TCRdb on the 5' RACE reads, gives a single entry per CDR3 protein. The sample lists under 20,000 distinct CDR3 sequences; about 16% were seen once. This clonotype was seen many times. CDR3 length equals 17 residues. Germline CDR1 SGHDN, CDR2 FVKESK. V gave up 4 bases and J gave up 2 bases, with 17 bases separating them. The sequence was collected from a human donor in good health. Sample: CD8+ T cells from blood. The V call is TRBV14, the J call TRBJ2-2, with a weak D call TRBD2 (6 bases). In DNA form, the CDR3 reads TGTGCCAGCAGCCTATCGAGGCCGGGGGACAACACCGGGGAGCTGTTTTTT. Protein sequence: CASSLSRPGDNTGELFF.